These 13 T cell receptor beta chains share one sample of origin, sequenced in a study of response to subunit inactivated influenza vaccine. One entry per CDR3 protein results from TCRdb running MiXCR on the RT-PCR reads. Of roughly 700,000 distinct CDR3 sequences listed, approximately 14% were seen once; the top ten hold approximately 10%. The sample was PBMCs from blood, taken about 12 days after vaccination. All receptors come from a man between 50 and 59 years old who received an inactivated influenza vaccine.

The V call is TRBV20-1, the J call TRBJ2-7, with 7 bases lining up with TRBD1. This CDR3 spans 13 amino acids. The trim removed 3 bases at V and 4 bases at J, leaving 6 bases unmatched. CDR1 DFQATT and CDR2 SNEGSKA come from the germline V gene (reference sequence). The CDR3 DNA is TGCAGTGCTAGGGTCGGACAGGCTTACGAGCAGTACTTC. Protein product: CSARVGQAYEQYF.

The genes are TRBV20-1 and TRBJ2-2, with 9 bases lining up with TRBD2. V gave up 4 bases and J gave up 5 bases; unmatched junction bases: 2. Germline V gives CDR1 DFQATT, CDR2 SNEGSKA (reference sequence). This CDR3 is 13 amino acids long. DNA for the CDR3: TGCAGTGCTACTAGCGGGGAGACCGGGGAGCTGTTTTTT. It specifies CSATSGETGELFF.

The CDR3 protein is CASSPSNNEQFF. The CDR3, as DNA: TGTGCCAGCAGCCCGAGTAACAATGAGCAGTTCTTC. The chain has TRBV7-2 and TRBJ2-1; no clear D gene. CDR1 is SGHTA, CDR2 FQGNSA, per germline. This CDR3 is 12 amino acids long. Trimming cost V 5 bases and J 5 bases, with 7 bases left between them.

This clonotype showed up many times. This chain uses TRBV12-3 or TRBV12-4 with TRBJ2-1; D not certain. The V gene lost 6 bases and the J gene lost 9 bases, with 9 bases spanning the gap. This CDR3 has 11 amino acids. CDR3 in DNA: TGTGCCAGCAGACAAGTGGGTGAGCAGTTCTTC. This gives the protein CASRQVGEQFF.

V gene TRBV20-1 combines with J gene TRBJ2-7; 7 positions agree with TRBD2. This CDR3 has 12 residues. V gave up 6 bases and J gave up 4 bases; unmatched junction bases: 6. Germline V gene lookup returns CDR1 DFQATT and CDR2 SNEGSKA (reference sequence). As DNA, the CDR3 is TGCAGTGCCCGGGGGGACCGTTACGAGCAGTACTTC. It yields the protein CSARGDRYEQYF.

Only a few counts were recorded for this clonotype. V gene TRBV28 combines with J gene TRBJ1-6, with 7 bases lining up with TRBD1. Germline V gives CDR1 MDHEN, CDR2 SYDVKM. The CDR3 is 13 residues long. V lost 6 bases and J lost 10; bases outside the gene matches: 6. CDR3 sequence reads: CASRRQGPSPLHF. DNA for the CDR3: TGTGCCAGCAGGCGACAGGGCCCCTCACCCCTCCACTTT. The variable domain in full, completed from reference TRBV28 and TRBJ1-6, reads DVKVTQSSRYLVKRTGEKVFLECVQDMDHENMFWYRQDPGLGLRLIYFSYDVKMKEKGDIPEGYSVSREKKERFSLILESASTNQTSMYLCASRRQGPSPLHFGNGTRLTVT.

This sequence joins TRBV10-3 and TRBJ1-6; tentative D call: TRBD1 (6 bases). Trimming pared 2 bases from V and 7 bases from J, leaving 15 bases between. CDR3 length: 16 residues. Germline loops: CDR1 ENHRY, CDR2 SYGVKD. The CDR3 reads CAISETGNLRNSPLHF. DNA for the CDR3: TGTGCCATCAGTGAGACAGGGAATTTACGGAATTCACCCCTCCACTTT.

This clonotype was counted once. This sequence joins TRBV6-2 or TRBV6-3 and TRBJ2-7, with a possible D match to TRBD1 (5 bases). The germline gives CDR1 MNHEY, CDR2 SVGEGT. The length of the CDR3 is 12 residues. V lost 4 bases and J 2 bases, leaving 6 bases between the germline ends. For the CDR3, the DNA is TGTGCCAGCAGTTCACAGGCCTACGAGCAGTACTTC. Its protein product is CASSSQAYEQYF.

In its sample, this clonotype was seen a few times. The V and J genes are TRBV7-9 and TRBJ2-7; TRBD1 might be the D (5 bases). The CDR3 loop spans 12 amino acids. Germline values: CDR1 SEHNR, CDR2 FQNEAQ (reference sequence). Trimming left V 5 bases short and J 7 bases short, with 12 bases between. CDR3 sequence reads: CASSVGDWEQYF. The CDR3 DNA is TGTGCCAGCAGCGTAGGGGATTGGGAGCAGTACTTC.

This rearrangement joins TRBV3-1 to TRBJ1-1, with D maybe TRBD1 (5 bases). CDR1 and CDR2 from the germline V gene are LGHDT and YNNKEL (reference sequence). The CDR3 is made up of 15 amino acids. Trimming shortened V by 4 bases and J by 1 base, and 13 bases separated the two germline ends. The CDR3 loop reads CASSLLGGTNTEAFF. DNA for the CDR3: TGTGCCAGCAGCCTCCTGGGAGGGACGAACACTGAAGCTTTCTTT.

A few counts support this clonotype. The DNA of the CDR3 is TGTGCCAGCAGTGCCCCAGGGCGAATCCTGTACTTC. As protein: CASSAPGRILYF. The chain combines TRBV6-1 with TRBJ2-7; tentatively, D is TRBD1 (5 bases). V lost 4 bases to trimming and J lost 12 bases, with 16 bases between them. In germline, CDR1 is MNHNS, CDR2 SASEGT. The CDR3 has 12 amino acids.

The rearrangement uses TRBV12-3 or TRBV12-4 and TRBJ2-3; 10 bases are shared with TRBD2. The CDR3 loop spans 15 amino acids. The V segment lost 1 base and the J segment 4 bases; nucleotides outside the gene matches: 2. The CDR3 region is CASSLGAGGPDTQYF. CDR3 coding DNA: TGTGCCAGCAGTTTAGGAGCGGGGGGGCCAGATACGCAGTATTTT.

The J gene is TRBJ1-2, the V gene TRBV2; a weak D match, TRBD1 (5 bases). The CDR3 sequence is 13 residues long. The germline V and J ends were trimmed by 7 bases and 4 bases, with 13 bases remaining between them. Germline CDR1 SNHLY, CDR2 FYNNEI. In nucleotides, the CDR3 is TGTGCCAGCACCCTGACAGAATCCTATGGCTACACCTTC. Protein product: CASTLTESYGYTF.